The entry below describes one TCR beta chain. Only one count was recorded for this clone. This receptor's antigen is unknown. No base quality values were provided; no much bigger clone lies one nucleotide off. The same CDR3 can be traced to other DNA sequences in this sample. In Seattle, one collaborating source enrolled patients while the infection was active and tracked those patients longitudinally over the course of disease. The collaborating institutions used their own protocols to collect whole blood in K2EDTA tubes. For TCRbeta analysis, collaborators shipped samples in one of three forms: frozen whole blood, isolated PBMCs, or DNA extracted from either of those sample types. V loses 1 base of germline sequence and J loses 1 base, and the interval between the two ends is 10 bases. CDR1 and CDR2, per the germline V gene (reference sequence), are LGHDT and YNNKEL. From cysteine to phenylalanine, the CDR3 is 15 amino acids long. Only the CDR3 part of the read is kept: 45 bases, read in frame from the first base.

The source of the sample is a study of blood T cell repertoires in COVID-19 (dated by TCRdb to 2018 to 2020). Some background on the complete study: Samples from collaborators originated in the United States, Italy and Spain and spanned both the acute and convalescent phases of COVID-19. The material from the prospective study consisted of cDNA or gDNA derived from T cells, B-cell-depleted T cells, or PBMCs. The dataset comprised deeply sampled blood TCRbeta repertoires from subjects exposed to, actively infected with, or recovered from COVID-19. The repertoires were released in a freely available public database intended as a resource for research on the immune response to SARS-CoV-2. The samples were drawn from the first 160 participants of the ongoing ImmuneRACE study and from some 1,300 subjects provided by 6 global collaborators. Sample metadata almost always included a de-identified subject ID, COVID-19 status, age in years and sex. Where HLA class I and class II types were available, the types were taken from metadata supplied by the sample provider, not from assay-based typing.

TCRbeta CDR3 regions were amplified from genomic DNA using the immunoSEQ Assay, a bias-controlled multiplex PCR. The authors processed their data as follows. Within the assay, amplification of reference gene primers was used to estimate how many nucleated cells each sample contained. To quantify the absolute abundance of each unique TCRbeta CDR3 rearrangement, sequence reads were collapsed and filtered. For each sample, productive Simpson clonality was calculated by taking the square root of Simpson's diversity index across productive rearrangements. TCRdb holds this immuneACCESS table with in-frame rearrangements only. Some clones are missing; in checked studies, unresolved V genes explain under half, and the rest has no known cause. V, J and clone size reflect that table, while D and trimming were determined from the DNA. For this sample there are fewer than 300,000 clones; more than 85% appear just once. The ten largest make up 2.2% of the sample.

Summary of the overall study and its limitations: The amount of clinical and demographic metadata varied by source and participant and was provided uncurated.

This clonotype was obtained from a woman younger than 45 with COVID-19, enrolled during active disease. Sequenced input: peripheral blood. Recombination linked TRBV3-1 (or the pseudogene TRBV3-2) to TRBJ1-2, with no confident D gene call. The CDR3 is CASSQVGQLNYGYTF. DNA sequence: TGTGCCAGCAGCCAAGTTGGGCAGCTTAACTATGGCTACACCTTC.